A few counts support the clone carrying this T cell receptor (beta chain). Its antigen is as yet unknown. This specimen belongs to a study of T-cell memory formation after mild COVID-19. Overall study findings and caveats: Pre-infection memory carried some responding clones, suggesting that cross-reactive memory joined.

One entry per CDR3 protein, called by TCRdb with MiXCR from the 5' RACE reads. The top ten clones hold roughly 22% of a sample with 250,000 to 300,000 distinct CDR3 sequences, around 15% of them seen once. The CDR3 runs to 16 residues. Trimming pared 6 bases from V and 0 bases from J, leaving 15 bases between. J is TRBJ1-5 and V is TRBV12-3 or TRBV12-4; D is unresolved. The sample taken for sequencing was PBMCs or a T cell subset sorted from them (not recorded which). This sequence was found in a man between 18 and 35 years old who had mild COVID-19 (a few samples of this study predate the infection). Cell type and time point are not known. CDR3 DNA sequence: TGTGCCAGCAGGGTTGAAGGACCTTATAGCAATCAGCCCCAGCATTTT. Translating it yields CASRVEGPYSNQPQHF.